This is a list of T cell receptor beta chains from one sample in a study of shared clonotypes between healthy human individuals. Profiling relied on immunoSEQ multiplex PCR, and the TCRdb table lists in-frame clones only, not all of them. This sample carries more than 500,000 clones, about 96% of them seen once, and the ten largest clones take 0.055% to 0.075%. The sample was naive CD4+ T cells sorted from blood. The receptors derive from a woman in her twenties or thirties in good health. Each CDR3 is given with its conserved first and last residue. A D gene is named only where the DNA matches it firmly. Part of the rows lack a size; the others show once, few, many or a class for expanded clones.

V gene	clone size	J gene	D gene	CDR3 DNA	CDR3 protein
TRBV15	once	TRBJ2-7	-	TGTGCCACCAGCAGGGGGGGCAGCCCGACCTACGAGCAGTACTTC	CATSRGGSPTYEQYF
TRBV7-2	-	TRBJ2-2	-	TGTGCCAGCAGCTTAGGGTCAGGTCGGGAGCTGTTTTTT	CASSLGSGRELFF
TRBV5-8	once	TRBJ1-4	-	TGTGCCAGCAGCCCGGCAGTAGTCCTGTTTTTT	CASSPAVVLFF
TRBV6-5	-	TRBJ1-5	TRBD1	TGTGCCAGCAGTCGGACAGGGCCAAATCAGCCCCAGCATTTT	CASSRTGPNQPQHF
TRBV2	-	TRBJ2-7	TRBD1	TGTGCCAGCAGTGAATTAGGGGACAGGGCCTACGAGCAGTACTTC	CASSELGDRAYEQYF
TRBV10-3	-	TRBJ2-3	TRBD1	TGTGCCATCAGCAAGGGACAGGGGCCGACAGATACGCAGTATTTT	CAISKGQGPTDTQYF
TRBV27	-	TRBJ2-1	-	TGTGCCAGCAGTACTCGACGGGATAGCTCCTACAATGAGCAGTTCTTC	CASSTRRDSSYNEQFF
TRBV5-1	-	TRBJ1-1	-	TGCGCCAGCAGCTACTCCTCAGGGCGAGTTGAGACTGAAGCTTTCTTT	CASSYSSGRVETEAFF
TRBV4-1	-	TRBJ2-2	-	TGCGCCAGCAGCCAAGTATCCGGGACCGGGGAGCTGTTTTTT	CASSQVSGTGELFF
TRBV4-1	-	TRBJ1-2	-	TGCGCCAGCAGCCAGGGGACTAACTATGGCTACACCTTC	CASSQGTNYGYTF
TRBV28	-	TRBJ2-1	-	TGTGCCAGCAGTTTCTATAGTAGTGGGCCCTGGAATGAGCAGTTCTTC	CASSFYSSGPWNEQFF
TRBV5-5	-	TRBJ1-5	-	TGTGCCAGCAGCTCCCGACTCCTGGCCGTTCAGCCCCAGCATTTT	CASSSRLLAVQPQHF
TRBV7-2	once	TRBJ2-3	TRBD2	TGTGCCAGCAGCTTACTTTTCGGGGGGGGCCAAGCAGATACGCAGTATTTT	CASSLLFGGGQADTQYF
TRBV6-5	-	TRBJ1-2	-	TGTGCCAGCAGTTACTCGTTTATGGAAGGGGTGAATGGCTACACCTTC	CASSYSFMEGVNGYTF
TRBV4-1	-	TRBJ1-1	-	TGCGCCAGCAGCCAAGAACAGCTGAACACTGAAGCTTTCTTT	CASSQEQLNTEAFF
TRBV28	-	TRBJ1-5	-	TGTGCCAGCAGCCATGGACTTCTCAATCAGCCCCAGCATTTT	CASSHGLLNQPQHF
TRBV9	-	TRBJ1-4	-	TGTGCCAGCAGCTTGACAGCCACAACTAATGAAAAACTGTTTTTT	CASSLTATTNEKLFF